This TCR beta chain is drawn from a study of CD8+ T cells in alopecia areata. Across the whole study: Tofacitinib treatment spanned 6 to 18 months, with 6 months off drug afterward.

Germline loops: CDR1 LNHDA, CDR2 SQIVND (reference sequence). Trimming cost V 2 bases and J 0 bases, with 5 bases left between them. The CDR3 totals 15 residues. Treatment: oral pan-JAK inhibitor, 5-10 mg twice daily. Extraction of RNA preceded its reverse transcription into cDNA, which served as the sequencing template. Clones were sequenced by immunoSEQ multiplex PCR, and TCRdb holds only the in-frame ones, with some missing. This sample has more than 95,000 clones, with around 60% found just once. This specimen was CD4+ T cells sorted from blood, taken at week 4, from a patient treated with tofacitinib. This sequence was found in a human donor with alopecia areata. The chain recombines TRBV19 with TRBJ2-6; D remains unclear. CDR3 sequence reads: CASSIWDSGANVLTF. The CDR3 coding sequence is TGTGCCAGTAGTATATGGGACTCTGGGGCCAACGTCCTGACTTTC.